This T cell receptor (beta chain) appears in the sequencing data of a study of cytomegalovirus exposure and HLA in healthy donors. The CDR3 runs to 15 residues. Germline assignment: CDR1 SGHRS and CDR2 YFSETQ. Trimming removed 4 bases at V and 2 bases at J, with 14 bases between. With 60 Vbeta and 13 Jbeta primers, the PCR was carried out. Sequencing used immunoSEQ multiplex PCR; TCRdb keeps in-frame clones, though not all of them. The table records 150,000 or so clones, more than 75% of them present only once. To note about this clone: Its target is unknown.

Notes on the study in general: Clonal expansion was found to be greater in HLA-associated TCR beta chains than in equally common others in a later analysis. Based on reports, TCR beta sequences accurately predicted HLA-A and HLA-B alleles for most subjects. Donor immune exposure was known only as CMV serostatus.

The sequencing input was PBMCs. The TCR comes from a young man in good health and CMV-seropositive. The V gene is TRBV5-1, the J gene TRBJ2-3, with a tentative D call TRBD2 (6 bases). The CDR3 here is CASSRSGRDTDTQYF. The CDR3 DNA is TGCGCCAGCAGCCGGTCCGGGCGGGACACAGATACGCAGTATTTT.